The present entry profiles one T cell receptor (beta chain) with its context. Its cognate antigen is unknown. Clones were sequenced by immunoSEQ multiplex PCR, and TCRdb holds only the in-frame ones, with some missing. The table lists more than 85,000 clones, over 80% of them singletons, with around 15% in the top ten. This specimen belongs to a study of T cell responses to AZD1222 COVID-19 vaccine. In the study overall: Second doses that came at about 4 or about 12 weeks were put together.

This CDR3 has 14 residues. The V and J ends lost 7 bases and 5 bases respectively, with 14 bases between them. Germline CDR1 SEHNR, CDR2 FQNEAQ (reference sequence). Findings of the study overall: Close to half of spike-specific TCRs reportedly recognize unmutated variant regions. Seropositive status at baseline applied to only a handful of AZD1222 recipients.

This clonotype was sampled from an adult in good health. Sample: peripheral blood, taken on day 0 of AZD1222 vaccination. J is TRBJ2-2 and V is TRBV7-9; D tentatively fits TRBD1 or TRBD2 (5 bases each). CDR3 sequence: CASTGTPGTGELFF. The CDR3 DNA sequence: TGTGCCAGCACCGGGACGCCAGGGACCGGGGAGCTGTTTTTT.